The rows below give T cell receptor beta chains drawn from one sample of a study of blood T cell repertoires in COVID-19. The data were produced by immunoSEQ multiplex PCR, yet TCRdb's version contains in-frame clones alone and is incomplete. Among approximately 250,000 clones listed, 84% were seen once. The sequencing input was peripheral blood. Receptors originate from a man in his fifties or sixties with acute or convalescent COVID-19. Each CDR3 is given with its conserved first and last residue. Fields, in order: clone size, D gene, V gene, J gene, CDR3 protein, CDR3 DNA. The D gene is left open where the match is weak. Part of the rows lack a size; the others show once, few, many or a class for expanded clones.

>-|-|TRBV28|TRBJ2-3
CASLEGSDLDTQYF
TGTGCCAGCTTGGAGGGGAGCGACCTAGATACGCAGTATTTT
>-|-|TRBV4-1|TRBJ2-7
CASSQDPSRFSYEQYF
TGCGCCAGCAGCCAAGATCCCTCGCGGTTCTCCTACGAGCAGTACTTC
>-|-|TRBV6-6|TRBJ2-1
CASAEGTYNEQFF
TGTGCCAGTGCCGAGGGAACTTACAATGAGCAGTTCTTC
>once|TRBD1|TRBV27|TRBJ2-2
CASSFGPGGVNTGELFF
TGTGCCAGCAGTTTTGGTCCAGGGGGCGTCAACACCGGGGAGCTGTTTTTT
>few|-|TRBV7-2|TRBJ1-1
CASSFTRNTEAFF
TGTGCCAGCAGCTTTACAAGGAACACTGAAGCTTTCTTT
>-|TRBD1|TRBV18|TRBJ1-3
CASSQATGLSGNTIYF
TGTGCCAGCTCACAAGCGACAGGGCTCTCTGGAAACACCATATATTTT
>-|-|TRBV21-1|TRBJ1-1
CASSKLEAFF
TGTGCCAGCAGCAAACTCGAAGCTTTCTTT
>few|-|TRBV7-2|TRBJ1-1
CASSLVPVEAFF
TGTGCCAGCAGCTTAGTGCCAGTCGAAGCTTTCTTT
>once|-|TRBV10-3|TRBJ1-2
CAITEGGYGYTF
TGTGCCATCACCGAGGGGGGGTATGGCTACACCTTC
>-|TRBD1|TRBV4-2|TRBJ1-3
CASSHEPGQGGNTIYF
TGTGCCAGCAGCCACGAACCGGGACAGGGGGGAAACACCATATATTTT
>-|-|TRBV2|TRBJ2-1
CAGGLGSYNEQFF
TGTGCCGGTGGGCTTGGTAGTTACAATGAGCAGTTCTTC
>few|-|TRBV21-1|TRBJ1-4
CASSRRRWLGTNEKLFF
TGTGCCAGCAGCCGCCGCAGGTGGCTTGGCACTAATGAAAAACTGTTTTTT
>-|TRBD2|TRBV7-3|TRBJ2-3
CASSLVPGGSTDTQYF
TGTGCCAGCAGCTTAGTTCCGGGGGGGAGCACAGATACGCAGTATTTT
>-|-|TRBV3-1/TRBV3-2|TRBJ2-1
CASSQDWGPYNEQFF
TGTGCCAGCAGCCAAGATTGGGGGCCTTACAATGAGCAGTTCTTC
>-|-|TRBV4-1|TRBJ2-1
CASSFRTVYNEQFF
TGCGCCAGCAGCTTTCGGACTGTCTACAATGAGCAGTTCTTC
>once|-|TRBV7-3|TRBJ2-3
CASSLPDRAGGDTQYF
TGTGCCAGCAGCTTACCGGACAGGGCCGGGGGGGATACGCAGTATTTT
>-|-|TRBV10-3|TRBJ2-1
CAISARDRNNEQFF
TGTGCCATCAGTGCAAGAGACAGGAACAATGAGCAGTTCTTC